These 25 T cell receptor beta chains originate from one sample sequenced in a study of shared clonotypes between healthy human individuals. In the naive CD8 group, cells lacked CD45RO and were positively selected for CCR7, so terminally differentiated effector memory CD45RA+ cells were left out. Measured with immunoSEQ multiplex PCR; TCRdb has only the in-frame clones, and not every one. Here the sample spans roughly 770,000 clones, around 96% being singletons. Specimen: naive CD8+ T cells sorted from blood. These receptors were collected from a man aged 30 to 45 in good health.

V and J are TRBV11-2 and TRBJ2-1, with TRBD2 identical over 7 bases. The CDR3 extends over 15 amino acids. Germline CDR1 reads SGHAT; CDR2 reads FQNNGV. With V trimmed by 4 bases and J by 3 bases, 6 bases remained unmatched. In DNA form, the CDR3 reads TGTGCCAGCAGCTCCCGGGAGGACTTCTACAATGAGCAGTTCTTC. Its protein is CASSSREDFYNEQFF. Using reference TRBV11-2 and TRBJ2-1 for the parts outside the CDR3, the full variable domain is EAGVAQSPRYKIIEKRQSVAFWCNPISGHATLYWYQQILGQGPKLLIQFQNNGVVDDSQLPKDRFSAERLKGVDSTLKIQPAKLEDSAVYLCASSSREDFYNEQFFGPGTRLTVL.

CDR3 in amino acids: CASSMDSGSEYF. CDR3 DNA: TGTGCCAGCAGCATGGATAGCGGGAGCGAGTACTTC. This chain connects TRBV7-9 to TRBJ2-7, with TRBD2 matching 9 bases. The germline V gene has CDR1 SEHNR and CDR2 FQNEAQ (reference sequence). Trimming removed 5 bases from V and 11 bases from J; junction bases left unmatched: 7. The CDR3 totals 12 residues.

The rearrangement joins TRBV27 to TRBJ2-3; no reliable D call. The CDR3 spans 12 residues. CDR1 and CDR2 (germline): MNHEY, SMNVEV (reference sequence). Trimming cost V 5 bases and J 1 base, with 4 bases left between them. CDR3 amino acids: CASSGRTDTQYF. The CDR3 DNA reads as TGTGCCAGCAGTGGCCGCACAGATACGCAGTATTTT.

This sequence joins TRBV11-2 and TRBJ2-1, with D possibly called TRBD1 or TRBD2 (5 bases each). Germline assignment: CDR1 SGHAT and CDR2 FQNNGV. The CDR3 has 16 residues. Deletions cut 4 bases from V and 9 bases from J, with 22 bases between. CDR3 nucleotide sequence: TGTGCCAGCAGCTCAGCCTCCGGGGCCCTTAGACGTGAGCAGTTCTTC. It codes for CASSSASGALRREQFF.

This sequence joins TRBV27 and TRBJ2-7; D possibly corresponds to TRBD1 (6 bases). The CDR3 contains 16 residues. Germline lookup yields CDR1 MNHEY and CDR2 SMNVEV (reference sequence). V was cut by 6 bases and J by 5 bases, with 23 bases left in between. In DNA, the CDR3 is TGTGCCAGCAGCCCGACCCGCTGGGGCAGGGGAGACGAGCAGTACTTC. It encodes CASSPTRWGRGDEQYF.

The V gene is TRBV7-3, the J gene TRBJ1-5; TRBD1 matches at 9 bases. V lost 6 bases to trimming and J lost 4 bases; unmatched junction nucleotides: 19. The germline CDR1 and CDR2 sequences are SGHTA and FQGTGA. This CDR3 spans 19 amino acids. As DNA, the CDR3 is TGTGCCAGCAGATCACCCCGGGACAGGGTCACTACTACTAATCAGCCCCAGCATTTT. Translating gives CASRSPRDRVTTTNQPQHF.

Remarks on this clone: Within the sample, other DNA sequences also encode this same CDR3. The rearrangement joins TRBV9 to TRBJ1-5; D may be TRBD1 (5 bases). The length of the CDR3 is 14 residues. V was clipped by 0 bases and J by 4 bases, with 8 bases between them. Germline CDR1 SGDLS, CDR2 YYNGEE. This CDR3 reads CASSVGDSNQPQHF. Written as DNA, the CDR3 is TGTGCCAGCAGCGTAGGAGACAGTAATCAGCCCCAGCATTTT.

CDR3 region: CASRAWESASYEQYF. For the CDR3, the DNA is TGTGCCAGCAGAGCTTGGGAGTCCGCGTCCTACGAGCAGTACTTC. The V gene is TRBV13, the J gene TRBJ2-7; a possible D gene is TRBD2 (5 bases). The CDR3 extends over 15 amino acids. V lost 6 bases and J 1 base, leaving 16 bases between the germline ends. Per the germline V gene, CDR1 is PRHDT and CDR2 is FYEKMQ (reference sequence).

This clone was recorded once. The chain is built from TRBV28 and TRBJ2-7; D might be TRBD2 (6 bases). With 6 bases removed from V and 0 bases from J, the gap between germline ends came to 12 bases. The CDR3 covers 14 residues. CDR1 and CDR2 from the germline V gene are MDHEN and SYDVKM. CDR3 nucleotide sequence: TGTGCCAGCAGAGGGACCGGGAGCTCCTACGAGCAGTACTTC. Translated: CASRGTGSSYEQYF.

This rearrangement joins TRBV6-1 to TRBJ2-5; D is possibly TRBD1 (5 bases). This CDR3 region has 15 residues. The germline V gene has CDR1 MNHNS and CDR2 SASEGT. V lost 2 bases to trimming and J lost 1 base, with 11 bases between them. CDR3 in amino acids: CASSELTATQETQYF. The CDR3 DNA sequence: TGTGCCAGCAGTGAACTGACAGCCACCCAAGAGACCCAGTACTTC.

The chain has TRBV6-5 and TRBJ1-1; weak D call: TRBD1 (6 bases). This CDR3 contains 12 residues. Germline values: CDR1 MNHEY, CDR2 SVGAGI. V lost 5 bases and J 11 bases, leaving 15 bases between the germline ends. DNA of the CDR3: TGTGCCAGCAGTCCAACAGGGTCAAGCGCTTTCTTT. This translates into CASSPTGSSAFF.

CDR3 region: CASSQEKGLDEQYF. The CDR3 DNA reads as TGCGCCAGCAGCCAAGAAAAAGGGCTCGACGAGCAGTACTTC. The V gene is TRBV4-1, the J gene TRBJ2-7; no firm D call. The CDR3 extends over 14 amino acids. Germline CDR1 MGHRA, CDR2 YSYEKL. Trimming removed 0 bases at V and 5 bases at J, with 11 bases between.

This clone is a singleton in its sample. The gene calls are TRBV27 and TRBJ2-5; TRBD2 matches at 9 bases. The germline V gene has CDR1 MNHEY and CDR2 SMNVEV (reference sequence). The CDR3 has 17 residues. The trim removed 4 bases at V and 4 bases at J, leaving 13 bases unmatched. This CDR3 reads CASSSIAGVGNGETQYF. The CDR3 nucleotides are TGTGCCAGCAGTTCCATAGCGGGAGTGGGTAATGGAGAGACCCAGTACTTC.

This chain uses TRBV7-2 with TRBJ2-7, with D perhaps matching TRBD2 (5 bases). The CDR3 runs 18 residues. Looked up from germline, CDR1 is SGHTA and CDR2 is FQGNSA. Trimming took off 1 base at V and 3 bases at J, with 22 bases between the two ends. CDR3 residues: CASSLVAPGVEGIYEQYF. Here the CDR3 DNA reads TGTGCCAGCAGCTTAGTCGCGCCTGGAGTAGAGGGTATCTACGAGCAGTACTTC.

The genes are TRBV7-9 and TRBJ2-1; 9 bases are shared with TRBD1. This CDR3 is 15 amino acids long. CDR1 SEHNR and CDR2 FQNEAQ come from the germline V gene (reference sequence). The junction had 6 bases not matched to a gene; V was cut back by 5 bases and J by 4 bases. The CDR3 spells CASSRTGEGYNEQFF. In DNA, the CDR3 is TGTGCCAGCAGCAGGACAGGGGAGGGATACAATGAGCAGTTCTTC.

The chain joins TRBV23-1 to TRBJ2-7; TRBD1 matches 9 bases. TRBV23-1 is given ORF status, its function remaining uncertain. V shed 0 bases, J shed 1 base, and the junction held 1 base outside the gene matches. This CDR3 spans 15 amino acids. The CDR3: CASSQSGQGSYEQYF. CDR3 sequence (DNA): TGCGCCAGCAGTCAATCGGGACAGGGATCCTACGAGCAGTACTTC.

This sequence joins TRBV7-9 and TRBJ2-7, with 9 bases fitting TRBD2. Germline CDR1 is SEHNR and CDR2 is FQNEAQ (reference sequence). This CDR3 is 18 amino acids long. The V gene end was trimmed by 5 bases and the J gene end by 6 bases; junction bases not matched to a gene: 20. The CDR3: CASSILRGQREAVLEQYF. CDR3 DNA: TGTGCCAGCAGCATTCTGCGGGGGCAGCGGGAGGCGGTCCTCGAGCAGTACTTC.

The V gene is TRBV21-1, the J gene TRBJ2-4; the table's D call of TRBD1 was not tested on the DNA. TRBV21-1 is tagged as a pseudogene. This CDR3 contains 15 residues. CDR3 sequence: CASSRGRDRTNIQYF. DNA of the CDR3: TGTGCCAGCAGCAGGGGCCGGGACAGGACCAACATTCAGTACTTC.

This chain links TRBV29-1 with TRBJ2-7; no definite D call. The CDR3 has 13 amino acids. Trimming pared 0 bases from V and 5 bases from J, leaving 11 bases between. CDR1 and CDR2 (germline): SQVTM, ANQGSEA. In DNA form, the CDR3 reads TGCAGCGTTGAAGATCTTTTGTCGGACGAGCAGTACTTC. Its protein product is CSVEDLLSDEQYF.

The J gene is TRBJ2-1, the V gene TRBV29-1, with a tentative D call TRBD1 (6 bases). Germline V gene data show CDR1 as SQVTM and CDR2 as ANQGSEA. CDR3 length equals 15 residues. V lost 3 bases, J lost 5 bases, and 17 bases lay in between. CDR3 region: CSVDEGSRGHNEQFF. DNA for the CDR3: TGCAGCGTTGATGAAGGGTCCAGGGGACACAATGAGCAGTTCTTC.

This chain uses TRBV7-8 with TRBJ1-5; TRBD1 might be the D (6 bases). V gave up 3 bases and J gave up 4 bases, with 10 bases separating them. This CDR3 is built from 14 residues. From germline, CDR1 is SGHVS and CDR2 FQNEAQ. The CDR3 bases are TGTGCCAGCAGCTTGGCAGGGGATAATCAGCCCCAGCATTTT. Encoded protein: CASSLAGDNQPQHF.

The chain couples TRBV10-3 to TRBJ2-1, with TRBD2 matching over 7 bases. The CDR3 runs 14 residues. Germline CDR1 is ENHRY and CDR2 is SYGVKD. With 11 bases clipped from V and 5 bases from J, the junction kept 12 bases outside the gene matches. CDR3 in amino acids: CASKGSGANNEQFF. The CDR3 DNA follows: TGTGCCTCCAAGGGGAGCGGGGCCAACAATGAGCAGTTCTTC.

The CDR3 region is CSVGGVAGQPYYEQYF. Here the CDR3 DNA reads TGCAGCGTGGGCGGGGTAGCGGGCCAACCCTACTACGAGCAGTACTTC. This chain uses TRBV29-1 with TRBJ2-7, with 7 bases that match TRBD2. This CDR3 is built from 16 residues. Losses at the gene ends were 6 bases for V and 3 bases for J; bases not matched to a gene: 17. Looked up from germline, CDR1 is SQVTM and CDR2 is ANQGSEA.

The chain is built from TRBV9 and TRBJ2-1; TRBD2 matches 9 bases. The trim removed 1 base at V and 9 bases at J, leaving 8 bases unmatched. This CDR3 comprises 15 residues. Germline CDR1 reads SGDLS; CDR2 reads YYNGEE. CDR3 sequence (DNA): TGTGCCAGCAGCGTACGGGGTAGCGGGAGCGCTGAGCAGTTCTTC. Its translation: CASSVRGSGSAEQFF. The full variable domain, completed using reference TRBV9 and TRBJ2-1, is DSGVTQTPKHLITATGQRVTLRCSPRSGDLSVYWYQQSLDQGLQFLIQYYNGEERAKGNILERFSAQQFPDLHSELNLSSLELGDSALYFCASSVRGSGSAEQFFGPGTRLTVL.

The chain couples TRBV9 to TRBJ2-7; the match to TRBD2 covers 9 bases. V lost 0 bases to trimming and J lost 2 bases; unmatched junction nucleotides: 3. The germline gives CDR1 SGDLS, CDR2 YYNGEE. This CDR3 contains 15 residues. The CDR3 nucleotides are TGTGCCAGCAGCGTAGCTAGCGGGGCTACCTACGAGCAGTACTTC. Translation gives CASSVASGATYEQYF.